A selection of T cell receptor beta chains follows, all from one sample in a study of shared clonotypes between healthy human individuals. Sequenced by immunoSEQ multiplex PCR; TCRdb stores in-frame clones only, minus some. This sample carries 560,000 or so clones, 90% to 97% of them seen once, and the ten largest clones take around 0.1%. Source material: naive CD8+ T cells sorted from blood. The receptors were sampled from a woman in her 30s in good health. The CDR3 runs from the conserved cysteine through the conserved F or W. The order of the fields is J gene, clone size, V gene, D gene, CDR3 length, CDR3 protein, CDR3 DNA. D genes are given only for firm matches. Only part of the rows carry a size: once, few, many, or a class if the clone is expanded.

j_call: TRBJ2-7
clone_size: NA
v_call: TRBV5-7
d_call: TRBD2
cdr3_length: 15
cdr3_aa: CASSLASPGGYEQYF
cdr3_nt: TGTGCCAGCAGCTTGGCCTCCCCGGGAGGCTACGAGCAGTACTTC

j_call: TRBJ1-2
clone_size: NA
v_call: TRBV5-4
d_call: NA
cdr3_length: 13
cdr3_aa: CASRGVPGYGYTF
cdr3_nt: TGTGCCAGCAGAGGGGTGCCTGGCTATGGCTACACCTTC

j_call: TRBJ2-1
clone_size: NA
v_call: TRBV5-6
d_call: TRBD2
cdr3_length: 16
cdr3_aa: CASSNFGTSSYNEQFF
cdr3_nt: TGTGCCAGCAGTAATTTCGGGACTAGCTCCTACAATGAGCAGTTCTTC

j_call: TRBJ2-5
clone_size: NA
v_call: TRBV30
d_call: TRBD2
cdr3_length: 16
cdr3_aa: CAWSVRGEPYQETQYF
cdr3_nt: TGTGCCTGGAGTGTACGGGGGGAGCCGTACCAAGAGACCCAGTACTTC

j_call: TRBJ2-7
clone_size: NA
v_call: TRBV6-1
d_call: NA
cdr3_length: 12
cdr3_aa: CASTDFDYEQYF
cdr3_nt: TGTGCCAGCACTGACTTCGACTACGAGCAGTACTTC

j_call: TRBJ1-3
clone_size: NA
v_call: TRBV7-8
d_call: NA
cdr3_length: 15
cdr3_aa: CASSLGQGTGNTIYF
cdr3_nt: TGTGCCAGCAGCTTAGGCCAGGGAACTGGAAACACCATATATTTT

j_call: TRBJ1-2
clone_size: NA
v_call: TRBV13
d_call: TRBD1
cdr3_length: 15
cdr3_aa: CASSLGGQVDGGYTF
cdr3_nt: TGTGCCAGCAGCTTGGGGGGACAGGTGGATGGAGGCTACACCTTC

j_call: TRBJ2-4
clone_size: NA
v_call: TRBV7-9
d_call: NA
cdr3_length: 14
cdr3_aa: CASSLGLEGNIQYF
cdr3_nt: TGTGCCAGCAGCTTAGGTTTAGAAGGAAACATTCAGTACTTC

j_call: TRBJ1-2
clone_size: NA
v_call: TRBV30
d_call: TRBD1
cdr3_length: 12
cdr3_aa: CAWGPTGDGYTF
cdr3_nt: TGTGCCTGGGGTCCGACAGGGGATGGCTACACCTTC

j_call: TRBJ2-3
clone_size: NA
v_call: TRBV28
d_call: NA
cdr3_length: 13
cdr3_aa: CASSGGAGDTQYF
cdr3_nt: TGTGCCAGCAGTGGGGGGGCCGGAGATACGCAGTATTTT

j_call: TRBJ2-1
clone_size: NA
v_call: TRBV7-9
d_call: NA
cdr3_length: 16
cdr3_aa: CASSPRAERRYNEQFF
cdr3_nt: TGTGCCAGCAGCCCCCGCGCCGAGCGGAGGTACAATGAGCAGTTCTTC

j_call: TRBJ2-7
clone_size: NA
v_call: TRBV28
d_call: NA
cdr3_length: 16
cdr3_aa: CASSSRTLPFMYEQYF
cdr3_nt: TGTGCCAGCAGTTCCCGGACCCTCCCGTTTATGTACGAGCAGTACTTC

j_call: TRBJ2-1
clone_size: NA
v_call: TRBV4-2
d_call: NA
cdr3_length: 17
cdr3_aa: CASSQESLASIYNEQFF
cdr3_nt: TGTGCCAGCAGCCAAGAATCCCTAGCGAGCATTTACAATGAGCAGTTCTTC

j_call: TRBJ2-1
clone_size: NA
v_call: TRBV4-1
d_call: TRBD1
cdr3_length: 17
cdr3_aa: CASSHPRTGHRYNEQFF
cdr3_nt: TGCGCCAGCAGCCACCCCCGGACAGGGCATAGATACAATGAGCAGTTCTTC

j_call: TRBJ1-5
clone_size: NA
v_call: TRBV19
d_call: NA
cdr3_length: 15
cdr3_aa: CASAWGPGSNQPQHF
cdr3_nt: TGTGCCAGTGCGTGGGGGCCGGGTAGCAATCAGCCCCAGCATTTT

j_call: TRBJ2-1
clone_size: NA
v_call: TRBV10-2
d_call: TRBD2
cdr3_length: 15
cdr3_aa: CASSELLAGYNEQFF
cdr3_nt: TGCGCCAGCAGTGAGTTACTAGCGGGATACAATGAGCAGTTCTTC

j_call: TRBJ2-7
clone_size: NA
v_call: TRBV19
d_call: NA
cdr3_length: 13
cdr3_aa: CASREWDAYEQYF
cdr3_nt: TGTGCCAGTAGGGAATGGGATGCCTACGAGCAGTACTTC

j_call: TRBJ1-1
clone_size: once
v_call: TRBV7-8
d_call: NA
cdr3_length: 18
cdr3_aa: CASSLHRSQGGQNTEAFF
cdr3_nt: TGTGCCAGCAGCTTACATCGGAGCCAAGGGGGGCAGAACACTGAAGCTTTCTTT

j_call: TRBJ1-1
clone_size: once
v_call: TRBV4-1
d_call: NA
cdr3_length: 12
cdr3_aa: CASSQGGSEAFF
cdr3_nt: TGCGCCAGCAGCCAAGGGGGTTCTGAAGCTTTCTTT

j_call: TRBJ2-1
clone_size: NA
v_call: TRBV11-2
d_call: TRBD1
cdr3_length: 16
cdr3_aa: CASSPVWTGKGNEQFF
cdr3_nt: TGTGCCAGCAGCCCCGTCTGGACAGGGAAAGGCAATGAGCAGTTCTTC

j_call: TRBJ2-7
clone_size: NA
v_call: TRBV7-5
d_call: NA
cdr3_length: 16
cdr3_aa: CVRSLAVASEKREQYF
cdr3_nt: TGTGTCAGAAGCTTAGCGGTGGCTAGCGAGAAGCGGGAGCAGTACTTC

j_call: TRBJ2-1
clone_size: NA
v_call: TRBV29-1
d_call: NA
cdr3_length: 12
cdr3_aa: CSAGAVYNEQFF
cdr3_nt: TGCAGCGCCGGAGCAGTTTACAATGAGCAGTTCTTC